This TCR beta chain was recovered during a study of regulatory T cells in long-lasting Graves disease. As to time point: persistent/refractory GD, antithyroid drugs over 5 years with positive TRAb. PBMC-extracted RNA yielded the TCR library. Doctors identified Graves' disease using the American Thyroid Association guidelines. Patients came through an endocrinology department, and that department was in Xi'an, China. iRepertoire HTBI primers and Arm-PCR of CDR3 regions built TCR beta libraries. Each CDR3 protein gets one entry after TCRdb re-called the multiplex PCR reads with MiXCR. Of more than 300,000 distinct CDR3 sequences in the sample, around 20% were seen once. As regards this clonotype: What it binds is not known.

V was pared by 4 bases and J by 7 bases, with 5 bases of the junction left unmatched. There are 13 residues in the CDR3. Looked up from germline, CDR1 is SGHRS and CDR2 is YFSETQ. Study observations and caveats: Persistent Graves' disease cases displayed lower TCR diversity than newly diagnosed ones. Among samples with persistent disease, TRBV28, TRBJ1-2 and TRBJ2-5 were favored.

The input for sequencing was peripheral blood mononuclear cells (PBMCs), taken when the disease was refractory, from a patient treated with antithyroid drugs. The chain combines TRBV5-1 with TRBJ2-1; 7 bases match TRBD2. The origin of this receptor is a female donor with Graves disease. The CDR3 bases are TGCGCCAGCAGCCGGGACTACGGGAATGAGCAGTTCTTC. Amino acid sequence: CASSRDYGNEQFF.